A single sample is the source of the 32 T cell receptor beta chains below, sequenced in a study of T cells in Graves' hyperthyroidism and ophthalmopathy. RNA transcripts served as the template for amplifying TCR beta CDR3 regions. Using the HTBI primer set, a first-round RT-PCR was run on the TCR CDR3. TCRdb independently ran MiXCR on the multiplex PCR reads; one entry per CDR3 protein. Of under 650,000 distinct CDR3 sequences listed, roughly 15% are singletons. Sequences were obtained from blood. The source is a woman aged 25-40 years with Graves' hyperthyroidism.

A note on this clonotype: This may arise from a read error, as a much more abundant clone is one base away. V is TRBV28 and J is TRBJ2-1, with D possibly TRBD1 on 6 matching bases. This CDR3 contains 13 residues. The V gene's germline CDR1 is MDHEN and CDR2 SYDVKM. This CDR3 reads CASSSQGYNQQFF. The CDR3 DNA sequence: TGTGCCAGCAGTTCCCAGGGGTACAATCAGCAGTTCTTC. Together with reference TRBV28 and TRBJ2-1, the CDR3 gives the full variable domain: DVKVTQSSRYLVKRTGEKVFLECVQDMDHENMFWYRQDPGLGLRLIYFSYDVKMKEKGDIPEGYSVSREKKERFSLILESASTNQTSMYLCASSSQGYNQQFFGPGTRLTVL.

At least ten counts were recorded for this clonotype. The J gene is TRBJ1-2, the V gene TRBV7-2; unclear D gene. Trimming took 1 base from V and 3 from J, leaving 9 bases between them. Germline CDR1 is SGHTA and CDR2 is FQGNSA. This CDR3 has 14 amino acids. The CDR3 sequence: CASSLDSLYYGYTF. CDR3 in DNA: TGTGCCAGCAGCTTAGACAGCCTATACTATGGCTACACCTTC.

The chain joins TRBV6-1 to TRBJ2-6; 8 bases match TRBD1. The V segment lost 3 bases and the J segment 0 bases; nucleotides outside the gene matches: 1. Per the germline V gene, CDR1 is MNHNS and CDR2 is SASEGT. The CDR3 consists of 16 residues. CDR3 in amino acids: CASSETGVSGANVLTF. The CDR3 nucleotides read TGTGCCAGCAGTGAGACAGGGGTCTCTGGGGCCAACGTCCTGACTTTC.

This clonotype was recorded at least ten times. The chain couples TRBV11-2 to TRBJ1-3; D is uncertain. The CDR3 contains 18 residues. V lost 5 bases and J 0 bases, leaving 20 bases between the germline ends. Germline values: CDR1 SGHAT, CDR2 FQNNGV. This chain's CDR3 is CASSLRRHPIPSGNTIYF. In DNA form, the CDR3 reads TGTGCCAGCAGCCTAAGGCGACACCCTATCCCCTCTGGAAACACCATATATTTT. The variable domain in full, completed from reference TRBV11-2 and TRBJ1-3, reads EAGVAQSPRYKIIEKRQSVAFWCNPISGHATLYWYQQILGQGPKLLIQFQNNGVVDDSQLPKDRFSAERLKGVDSTLKIQPAKLEDSAVYLCASSLRRHPIPSGNTIYFGEGSWLTVV.

This clonotype has only a few counts. The rearrangement links TRBV15 to TRBJ2-4; the D is unclear. The germline gives CDR1 LNHNV, CDR2 YYDKDF (reference sequence). Trimming took 8 bases from V and 6 from J, leaving 23 bases between them. The CDR3 is 16 amino acids. In DNA form, the CDR3 reads TGTGCCACCCAAAGCAGGTCCCTAGGTTTCGTAAACATTCAGTACTTC. This encodes CATQSRSLGFVNIQYF.

At least ten counts were recorded for this clonotype. V gene TRBV3-1 combines with J gene TRBJ2-1; D call uncertain. The germline V gene has CDR1 LGHDT and CDR2 YNNKEL (reference sequence). V lost 3 bases to trimming and J lost 6 bases, with 18 bases between them. The CDR3 runs to 16 residues. Here the CDR3 reads CASSHQNPGLSNEQFF. The CDR3 bases are TGTGCCAGCAGCCACCAAAACCCAGGCCTATCCAATGAGCAGTTCTTC.

The chain couples TRBV5-6 to TRBJ2-5; D remains ambiguous. Germline assignment: CDR1 SGHDT and CDR2 YYEEEE. This CDR3 spans 14 amino acids. V was pared by 2 bases and J by 7 bases, with 15 bases between. The CDR3 DNA reads TGTGCCAGCAGCTTACGGACGCTGTCGGGGACCCAGTACTTC. This translates into CASSLRTLSGTQYF.

This chain links TRBV10-3 with TRBJ2-5; D is uncertain. V was cut by 5 bases and J by 2 bases, with 9 bases left in between. This CDR3 region has 13 residues. Looked up from germline, CDR1 is ENHRY and CDR2 is SYGVKD. The DNA for the CDR3 is TGTGCCATCAGTAGCACTACACAAGAGACCCAGTACTTC. Residues: CAISSTTQETQYF.

To note about this clonotype: Mismatch with germline at one junction end may stem from a read error. The CDR3 is CSVTTGNTEAVF. Here the CDR3 DNA reads TGCAGTGTTACGACAGGGAACACTGAAGCTGTCTTT. The chain combines TRBV20-1 with TRBJ1-1, with 7 nucleotides matching TRBD1. Germline V gene data show CDR1 as DFQATT and CDR2 as SNEGSKA (reference sequence). The length of the CDR3 is 12 residues.

This clonotype was counted ten times or more. V usage is TRBV3-1 and J usage is TRBJ2-1, with D unclear. This CDR3 spans 14 amino acids. The ends were cut back, 0 bases at V and 5 bases at J, with 8 bases in the middle. CDR1 is LGHDT, CDR2 YNNKEL, per germline (reference sequence). DNA of the CDR3: TGTGCCAGCAGCCAAGATGGTCCAGACAATGAGCAGTTCTTC. It yields the protein CASSQDGPDNEQFF.

The chain carries TRBV20-1 and TRBJ1-4; TRBD1 is a possible D gene (5 bases). The V and J ends lost 3 bases and 8 bases respectively, with 22 bases between them. The CDR3 runs to 16 residues. Per the germline V gene, CDR1 is DFQATT and CDR2 is SNEGSKA (reference sequence). The CDR3 DNA sequence: TGCAGTGCTAGTCCCCGAAGGACAACGGCACTGGAAAAACTGTTTTTT. Translated, it gives CSASPRRTTALEKLFF.

This clonotype showed up just a few times. This may be a read error: a much more frequent sequence differs by one nucleotide. Because the CDR3's place on the DNA is in doubt, the DNA is left out and the CDR3 is given as listed by TCRdb. The genes are TRBV6-2 or TRBV6-3 and TRBJ2-3. The CDR3 contains 10 residues when both ends are counted. Germline V gene lookup returns CDR1 MNHEY and CDR2 SVGEGT. This CDR3 is CASILDTQYF.

There are many counts of this clonotype. The V call is TRBV7-9, the J call TRBJ2-1, with D uncertain. The V end lost 7 bases, the J end lost 3 bases, and 4 bases lay between the germline ends. CDR1 and CDR2 from the germline V gene are SEHNR and FQNEAQ (reference sequence). The CDR3 runs to 11 residues. The CDR3 loop is CASTNYNEQFF. The CDR3 DNA is TGTGCCAGCACCAACTACAATGAGCAGTTCTTC.

This clonotype was seen more than once but under ten times. The J gene is TRBJ2-5, the V gene TRBV6-5, with 7 bases lining up with TRBD2. V gave up 2 bases and J gave up 7 bases; unmatched junction bases: 7. Germline V gene lookup returns CDR1 MNHEY and CDR2 SVGAGI. There are 14 residues in the CDR3. The CDR3 DNA is TGTGCCAGCAGTTACGGGGAGGGGTTGGGGACCCAGTACTTC. Translation: CASSYGEGLGTQYF.

This clonotype has at least ten counts. The rearrangement joins TRBV6-1 to TRBJ2-7; D may be TRBD1 or TRBD2 (6 bases each). V was shortened by 3 bases and J by 6 bases, with 12 bases between the two germline ends. Germline CDR1 reads MNHNS; CDR2 reads SASEGT. The CDR3 loop spans 13 amino acids. The CDR3 region is CASSDLGGGEQYF. The CDR3 DNA reads as TGTGCCAGCAGTGATCTGGGGGGCGGCGAGCAGTACTTC.

The table lists this clonotype with many counts. The gene calls are TRBV28 and TRBJ1-6; D unclear. This CDR3 region has 14 residues. CDR1 and CDR2 (germline): MDHEN, SYDVKM. Trimming stripped 5 bases from V and 0 bases from J, with 5 bases between. The CDR3: CASSPRSYNSPLHF. The CDR3 nucleotides read TGTGCCAGCAGTCCCCGCTCCTATAATTCACCCCTCCACTTT. The full variable domain, in which reference TRBV28 and TRBJ1-6 provide the parts outside the CDR3, is DVKVTQSSRYLVKRTGEKVFLECVQDMDHENMFWYRQDPGLGLRLIYFSYDVKMKEKGDIPEGYSVSREKKERFSLILESASTNQTSMYLCASSPRSYNSPLHFGNGTRLTVT.

V is TRBV7-3 and J is TRBJ2-7; 9 positions match TRBD1. The V gene's germline CDR1 is SGHTA and CDR2 FQGTGA. V gave up 4 bases and J gave up 3 bases; unmatched junction bases: 7. The CDR3 is made up of 15 amino acids. CDR3 protein: CASSWTGTGNYEQYF. In nucleotides, the CDR3 is TGTGCCAGCAGCTGGACCGGGACAGGGAACTACGAGCAGTACTTC.

A few counts support this clonotype. The chain employs TRBV5-1 and TRBJ1-2, with TRBD1 identical over 8 bases. The V and J ends lost 4 bases and 4 bases, in that order; junction bases with no gene match: 9. The CDR3 consists of 15 residues. Germline-derived CDR1 and CDR2 are SGHRS and YFSETQ. Written as DNA, the CDR3 is TGCGCCAGCAGCCAGTTACAGGGGGGAGGCTATGGCTACACCTTC. Translated, it gives CASSQLQGGGYGYTF.

This clonotype has at least ten counts. The chain employs TRBV28 and TRBJ1-1; no clear D gene. The CDR3 runs 15 residues. Looked up from germline, CDR1 is MDHEN and CDR2 is SYDVKM. Trimming left V 4 bases short and J 3 bases short, with 15 bases between. In nucleotides, the CDR3 is TGTGCCAGCAGTTCCCCCTGGGGTTTCGACACTGAAGCTTTCTTT. This encodes CASSSPWGFDTEAFF.

The gene calls are TRBV4-1 and TRBJ1-5; possibly TRBD1 for D (6 bases). V was pared by 0 bases and J by 1 base, with 13 bases between. Per germline, CDR1 MGHRA and CDR2 YSYEKL. The CDR3 spans 17 residues. The CDR3 DNA sequence: TGCGCCAGCAGCCAAGATCGGACAGATCTGAGCAATCAGCCCCAGCATTTT. Amino acid sequence: CASSQDRTDLSNQPQHF.

This clonotype was found many times. V is TRBV28 and J is TRBJ2-7; a weak D match, TRBD1 (7 bases). CDR1 is MDHEN, CDR2 SYDVKM, per germline. The CDR3 runs to 16 residues. V was clipped by 3 bases and J by 0 bases, with 15 bases between them. This CDR3 reads CASSLYAGQLSYEQYF. Here the CDR3 DNA reads TGTGCCAGCAGTTTGTATGCGGGACAGCTCTCCTACGAGCAGTACTTC.

This clonotype came up a few times. The chain combines TRBV20-1 with TRBJ2-2; 10 bases line up with TRBD1. Germline V CDR1 and CDR2: DFQATT, SNEGSKA (reference sequence). This CDR3 comprises 14 residues. V trimming: 4 bases; J trimming: 5 bases; junction bases outside the gene matches: 4. CDR3 sequence reads: CSAKTGGLTGELFF. The CDR3 DNA is TGCAGTGCTAAGACAGGGGGCCTAACCGGGGAGCTGTTTTTT.

Of note for this clonotype: One end of the junction fails to match germline, which may point to a read error. V and J are TRBV4-1 and TRBJ2-5, with a weak D call TRBD1 (7 bases). This CDR3 spans 15 amino acids. In germline, CDR1 is MGHRA, CDR2 YSYEKL. The DNA of the CDR3 is TGCGCCAGCGGCCAAGCGGAGGGGGCCGGGGAGACCCAGTACTTC. As protein: CASGQAEGAGETQYF.

CDR3 nucleotide sequence: TGTGCCAGTAGTATTAGACCACGGAGGAACACTGAAGCTTTCTTT. Protein sequence: CASSIRPRRNTEAFF. The chain couples TRBV19 to TRBJ1-1; D gene unclear. CDR3 size: 15 residues. Germline CDR1 and CDR2: LNHDA and SQIVND (reference sequence). V was clipped by 3 bases and J by 1 base, with 12 bases between them.

This clonotype turned up a few times. The rearrangement joins TRBV5-1 to TRBJ1-4; 7 positions match TRBD1. This CDR3 spans 15 amino acids. Germline CDR1 SGHRS, CDR2 YFSETQ. V dropped 7 bases and J dropped 3; count of bases not matched to a gene: 9. Here the CDR3 reads CASRHAGGANEKLFF. The CDR3 DNA follows: TGCGCCAGCCGCCATGCAGGGGGAGCTAATGAAAAACTGTTTTTT.

The chain employs TRBV10-3 and TRBJ2-2; D call uncertain. Trimming removed 7 bases from V and 3 bases from J, with 9 bases in between. This CDR3 spans 13 amino acids. Germline V CDR1 and CDR2: ENHRY, SYGVKD. The CDR3 sequence is CAITGVHTGELFF. CDR3 nucleotides: TGTGCCATCACAGGAGTCCACACCGGGGAGCTGTTTTTT.

The sample holds many counts of this clonotype. The V call is TRBV6-1, the J call TRBJ2-2, with a tentative D call TRBD1 (6 bases). The CDR3 spans 14 residues. Germline V gives CDR1 MNHNS, CDR2 SASEGT. V gave up 5 bases and J gave up 6 bases, with 13 bases separating them. In DNA form, the CDR3 reads TGTGCCAGCAGTCTGACAGGAGAGGCCGGGGAGCTGTTTTTT. It encodes CASSLTGEAGELFF.

This clonotype was seen a few times. The chain joins TRBV5-6 to TRBJ2-7; 9 bases map to TRBD1. The germline CDR1 and CDR2 sequences are SGHDT and YYEEEE. This CDR3 is built from 14 residues. V dropped 4 bases and J dropped 6; count of bases not matched to a gene: 8. The CDR3 here is CASSLTGGATEQYF. CDR3 DNA: TGTGCCAGCAGCCTAACAGGGGGCGCGACCGAGCAGTACTTC.

Concerning this clonotype: This clone may be a read error of a much larger clone one base away. The genes are TRBV7-2 and TRBJ2-7, with 9 bases that match TRBD2. Germline CDR1 reads SGHTA; CDR2 reads FQGNSA. This CDR3 has 16 amino acids. As DNA, the CDR3 is TGTGCCAGCAGCTTAGGGGTGGGACTAGCTAAGTACGGGCAGTACTTC. Its protein is CASSLGVGLAKYGQYF. Full variable domain (missing parts from reference TRBV7-2 and TRBJ2-7): GAGVSQSPSNKVTEKGKDVELRCDPISGHTALYWYRQSLGQGLEFLIYFQGNSAPDKSGLPSDRFSAERTGGSVSTLTIQRTQQEDSAVYLCASSLGVGLAKYGQYFGPGTRLTVT.

This clonotype was seen many times. This sequence joins TRBV27 and TRBJ1-2; 8 nucleotides align to TRBD1. CDR3 size: 13 residues. J lost 5 bases, V lost 6 bases, and 5 bases had no gene match. CDR1 and CDR2 from the germline V gene are MNHEY and SMNVEV (reference sequence). CDR3 loop: CASRGQGPYGYTF. DNA for the CDR3: TGTGCCAGCAGAGGACAGGGCCCTTATGGCTACACCTTC.

This clonotype was seen many times. The chain couples TRBV28 to TRBJ2-7; D is undetermined. Trimming left V 8 bases short and J 0 bases short, with 8 bases between. The CDR3 sequence is 12 residues long. Per germline, CDR1 MDHEN and CDR2 SYDVKM. The CDR3 bases are TGTGCCAGCCTGGCTCACTCCTACGAGCAGTACTTC. This sequence encodes CASLAHSYEQYF.

This clonotype was seen more than once but under ten times. The chain joins TRBV20-1 to TRBJ2-4, with 9 bases matching TRBD2. Germline CDR1 reads DFQATT; CDR2 reads SNEGSKA (reference sequence). The CDR3 extends over 13 amino acids. J was trimmed by 8 bases and V by 2 bases; bases with no gene match: 4. CDR3 nucleotides: TGCAGTGCTAGACCTAGCGGGGCAGACATTCAGTACTTC. Its translation: CSARPSGADIQYF.